This paragraph covers one T cell receptor beta chain sequence. The antigen remains unidentified. This CDR3 region has 14 residues. The germline gives CDR1 SGDLS, CDR2 YYNGEE. V lost 0 bases to trimming and J lost 2 bases, with 9 bases between them. CD45RO-negative CD8 cells positively selected for CCR7 made up the naive population, which excluded terminally differentiated effector memory CD45RA+ cells. This sample stems from a study of shared clonotypes between healthy human individuals. General observations from the study: As a rule, naive subsets had a larger estimated richness than memory subsets.

This table comes from immunoSEQ multiplex PCR, and its TCRdb copy is limited to in-frame clones, with some not included. The table includes over 2,000,000 clones, over 85% detected once. The sequence derives from a man aged 18-30 years in good health. Some clones in this sample may be carry-over from other donors' samples. J is TRBJ2-7 and V is TRBV9; no reliable D call. The sample was naive CD8+ T cells from PBMCs. As DNA, the CDR3 is TGTGCCAGCAGCGTAGCCGAAGGAGCCTACGAGCAGTACTTC. This translates into CASSVAEGAYEQYF. The full variable domain, with the rest looked up from reference TRBV9 and TRBJ2-7, is DSGVTQTPKHLITATGQRVTLRCSPRSGDLSVYWYQQSLDQGLQFLIQYYNGEERAKGNILERFSAQQFPDLHSELNLSSLELGDSALYFCASSVAEGAYEQYFGPGTRLTVT.